Included here is one T cell receptor (beta chain) sequence, with context. This clone was detected only once. Its antigen is unknown. Per-base qualities were not stored, and no clone one base away is much larger. Receptor amplification or capture employed the immunoSEQ multiplex PCR assay. Following the manufacturer's protocol, the hsTCRB Kit was used to amplify rearranged TCR beta chain sequences. Sequencing of TCRB libraries was carried out on an Illumina MiSeq. On the authors' methods: Demultiplexing, trimming and gene mapping were performed with the kit vendor's proprietary platform. As stored in TCRdb, this immuneACCESS dataset retains in-frame rearrangements with V and J assigned. A fraction of the clones does not appear; measured against another copy, unresolved V genes explain less than half of the discrepancy, and the remainder lacks a known reason. V and J calls and clone size are copied from that table; D and trimming were computed from the DNA. In this sample the table shows about 68,000 clones, around 79% of which occur a single time. The top ten hold more than 6.5% of the sample.

This specimen belongs to a study of a mutant IDH1 vaccine in newly diagnosed glioma (dated by TCRdb to about 2021). A note on the overall study: The approximately 32 treated patients were roughly 62% male and approximately 40% female, with a mean age of approximately 38 years. For exploratory analyses, longitudinal TCRB deep sequencing was carried out in around 24 treated patients wherever samples were available. Prior to enrollment, standard therapy consisting of radiotherapy alone, temozolomide alone, or radiochemotherapy with temozolomide had been administered to patients, with the combination being received by most patients. Peripheral blood samples were drawn at six visits, namely V03 (baseline), V05, V07, V10, V12 and V13. Study-level results and caveats: Selection of PBMC samples for TCRB deep sequencing was based on availability. Immune responses induced by the vaccine were seen in around 93% of patients across multiple MHC alleles. The authors stated that sample limitations prevented analyses of patient blood samples from being reproduced. No apparent relationship was observed between pseudoprogression and alterations in the top peripheral T cell clonotypes detected by TCRB sequencing.

The sample's time point label, decoded: baseline, week 1 (first vaccination visit). The treatment or condition label of this sample denotes: pre-vaccination baseline after standard-of-care therapy. Donors had newly diagnosed WHO grade 3 or 4 IDH1-mutant astrocytomas with loss of nuclear ATRX. The samples were drawn from NOA16, a multicentre, single-arm, open-label phase I trial in Germany that tested a mutant IDH1 peptide vaccine in humans for the first time. For immunogenicity testing, the blood drawn at visit V03 was used as the baseline sample. Genomic DNA for TCRB sequencing was extracted from EDTA blood using the DNeasy Blood and Tissue Kit. Inclusive of the bounding cysteine and phenylalanine, the CDR3 is 13 residues long. CDR3 DNA is the only sequence kept; it has 39 bases, read in frame from the first base. V is shortened by 7 bases, J by 2 bases, and the region joining them spans 11 bases. CDR1 and CDR2 are read off the germline V gene (reference sequence) as PRHDT and FYEKMQ.

The input for sequencing was PBMCs, taken from a glioma patient treated with radiotherapy, temozolomide or both. This receptor was obtained from a man in his fifties or sixties with glioma. Here the chain combines TRBV13 and TRBJ2-5; the D segment could be TRBD2, given 6 matching bases. For the CDR3, the sequence is CASTLGGQETQYF. In nucleotides, the sequence is TGTGCCAGCACTCTGGGAGGTCAAGAGACCCAGTACTTC.